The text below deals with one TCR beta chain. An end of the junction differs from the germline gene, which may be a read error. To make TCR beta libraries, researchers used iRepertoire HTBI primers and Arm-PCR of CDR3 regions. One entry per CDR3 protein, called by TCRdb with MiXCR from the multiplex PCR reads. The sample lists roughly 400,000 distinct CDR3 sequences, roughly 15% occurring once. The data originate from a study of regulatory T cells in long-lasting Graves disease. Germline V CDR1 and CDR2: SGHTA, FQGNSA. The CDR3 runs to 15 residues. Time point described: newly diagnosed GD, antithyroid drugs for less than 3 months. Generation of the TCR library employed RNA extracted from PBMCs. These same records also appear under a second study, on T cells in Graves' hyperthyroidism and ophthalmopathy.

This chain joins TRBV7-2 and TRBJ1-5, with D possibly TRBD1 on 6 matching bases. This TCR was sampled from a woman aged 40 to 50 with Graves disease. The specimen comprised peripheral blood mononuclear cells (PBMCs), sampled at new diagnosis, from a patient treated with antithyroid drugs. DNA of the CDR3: TGTGCCGGCAGCCTCTCAGACAGGAGCAATCAGCCCCAGCATTTT. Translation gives CAGSLSDRSNQPQHF.